A single sample is the source of the 7 T cell receptor beta chains below, sequenced in a study of T-cell memory formation after mild COVID-19. A single record per CDR3 protein comes from TCRdb applying MiXCR to the 5' RACE reads. The data contain around 530,000 distinct CDR3 sequences, roughly 20% of them singletons. Specimen: PBMCs or a T cell subset sorted from them (not recorded which). These receptors all come from an adult woman who had mild COVID-19 (a few samples of this study predate the infection). Cell type and time point are not known.

DNA for the CDR3: TGTGCCAGCAGCCAAGTAGGCCAAGGGTACTCCTACGAGCAGTACTTC. It yields the protein CASSQVGQGYSYEQYF. The chain has TRBV3-1 and TRBJ2-7; D gene ambiguous. Germline V gives CDR1 LGHDT, CDR2 YNNKEL (reference sequence). The CDR3 is made up of 16 amino acids. Trimming removed 1 base from V and 0 bases from J, with 13 bases in between.

In its sample, this clonotype was seen a few times. The chain links TRBV7-9 to TRBJ1-2; no clear D. The CDR3 runs to 13 residues. The germline V gene has CDR1 SEHNR and CDR2 FQNEAQ (reference sequence). Between the trimmed V and J ends, which lost 5 bases and 7 bases, there was a span of 14 bases. The CDR3 loop reads CASSPRRVGGYTF. The DNA of the CDR3 is TGTGCCAGCAGCCCCCGGAGGGTTGGTGGCTACACCTTC.

This clonotype was seen a few times. As DNA, the CDR3 is TGTGCCAGCAGCTCCTCTACAGAGAACACTGAAGCTTTCTTT. It yields the protein CASSSSTENTEAFF. This chain uses TRBV7-9 with TRBJ1-1; unclear D gene. Germline CDR1 reads SEHNR; CDR2 reads FQNEAQ (reference sequence). V lost 4 bases and J 1 base, leaving 10 bases between the germline ends. This CDR3 comprises 14 residues.

This clonotype was counted many times. V is TRBV7-6 and J is TRBJ2-5, with a tentative D call TRBD2 (5 bases). CDR3 length: 16 residues. V gave up 5 bases and J gave up 1 base, with 17 bases separating them. Germline V gene sequence: CDR1 SGHVS, CDR2 FNYEAQ. Here the CDR3 DNA reads TGTGCCAGCAGCCCTTCCCGAGGGTACCGCCAAGAGACCCAGTACTTC. It yields the protein CASSPSRGYRQETQYF.

This clonotype was counted only a few times. This sequence joins TRBV29-1 and TRBJ2-7, with D hard to call. The CDR3 totals 13 residues. Per the germline V gene, CDR1 is SQVTM and CDR2 is ANQGSEA. The V end was cut by 1 base, the J end by 5 bases, with 12 bases between. CDR3 nucleotides: TGCAGCGTTGAAGTTTGGGCAGGTCACGAGCAGTACTTC. Its translation: CSVEVWAGHEQYF.

In its sample, this clonotype was seen a few times. This chain links TRBV13 with TRBJ2-1; possibly TRBD1 for D (6 bases). The CDR3 has 14 residues. Trimming cost V 3 bases and J 3 bases, with 9 bases left between them. The germline gives CDR1 PRHDT, CDR2 FYEKMQ (reference sequence). DNA of the CDR3: TGTGCCAGCAGCTTGAGGGGGAACTACAATGAGCAGTTCTTC. It codes for CASSLRGNYNEQFF.

The chain couples TRBV5-1 to TRBJ2-3, with D perhaps TRBD2 (6 bases). Trimming pared 7 bases from V and 0 bases from J, leaving 15 bases between. The CDR3 contains 15 residues. CDR1 is SGHRS, CDR2 YFSETQ, per germline. The CDR3 loop reads CASRRGSTSTDTQYF. The CDR3 DNA reads as TGCGCCAGCCGTCGGGGGAGCACTAGCACAGATACGCAGTATTTT.